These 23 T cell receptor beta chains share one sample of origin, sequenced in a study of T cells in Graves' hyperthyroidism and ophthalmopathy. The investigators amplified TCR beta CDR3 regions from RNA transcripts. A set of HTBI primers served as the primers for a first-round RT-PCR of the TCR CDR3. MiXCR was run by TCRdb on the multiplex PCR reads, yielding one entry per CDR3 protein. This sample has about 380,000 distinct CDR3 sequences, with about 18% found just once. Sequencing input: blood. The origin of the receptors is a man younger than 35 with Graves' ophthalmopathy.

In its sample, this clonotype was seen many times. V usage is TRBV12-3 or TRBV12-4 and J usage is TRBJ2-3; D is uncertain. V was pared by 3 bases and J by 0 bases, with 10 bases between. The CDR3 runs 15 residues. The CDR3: CASSFLTTSTDTQYF. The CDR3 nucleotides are TGTGCCAGCAGTTTTCTTACTACTAGCACAGATACGCAGTATTTT.

The CDR3 protein is CASRGTSGSTDAQYF. DNA of the CDR3: TGTGCCAGCAGGGGGACTAGCGGGAGTACCGATGCGCAGTATTTT. This chain uses TRBV7-2 with TRBJ2-3; TRBD2 matches 14 bases. Germline lookup yields CDR1 SGHTA and CDR2 FQGNSA. The CDR3 sequence is 15 residues long. With V trimmed by 6 bases and J by 10 bases, 9 bases remained unmatched.

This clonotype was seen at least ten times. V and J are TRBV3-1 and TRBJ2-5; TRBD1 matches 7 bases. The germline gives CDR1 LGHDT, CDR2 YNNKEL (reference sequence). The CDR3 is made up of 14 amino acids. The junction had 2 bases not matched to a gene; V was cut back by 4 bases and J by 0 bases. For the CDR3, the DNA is TGTGCCAGCAGCCGGACAGGCAACCAAGAGACCCAGTACTTC. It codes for CASSRTGNQETQYF.

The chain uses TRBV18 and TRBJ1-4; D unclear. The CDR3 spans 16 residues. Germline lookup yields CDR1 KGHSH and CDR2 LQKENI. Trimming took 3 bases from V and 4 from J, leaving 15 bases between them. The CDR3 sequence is CASSPDPGFSNEKLFF. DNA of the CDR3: TGTGCCAGCTCACCCGATCCAGGTTTTAGTAATGAAAAACTGTTTTTT.

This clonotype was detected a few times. CDR3 sequence reads: CSAVQGVTGELFF. The CDR3 DNA is TGCAGTGCTGTACAGGGGGTCACCGGGGAGCTGTTTTTT. The chain uses TRBV20-1 and TRBJ2-2; 8 bases are shared with TRBD1. This CDR3 region has 13 residues. CDR1 is DFQATT, CDR2 SNEGSKA, per germline (reference sequence). The V segment lost 5 bases and the J segment 4 bases; nucleotides outside the gene matches: 3.

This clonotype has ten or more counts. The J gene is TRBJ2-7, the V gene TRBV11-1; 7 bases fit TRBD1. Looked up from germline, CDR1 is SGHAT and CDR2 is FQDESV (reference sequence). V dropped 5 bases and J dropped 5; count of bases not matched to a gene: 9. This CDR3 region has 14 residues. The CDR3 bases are TGTGCCAGCAGCCCCCTCCTCGACAGGGACGAGCAGTACTTC. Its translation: CASSPLLDRDEQYF.

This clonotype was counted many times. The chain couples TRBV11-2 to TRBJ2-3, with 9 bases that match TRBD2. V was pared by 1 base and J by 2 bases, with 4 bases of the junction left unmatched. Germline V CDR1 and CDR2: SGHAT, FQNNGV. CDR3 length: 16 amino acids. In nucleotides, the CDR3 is TGTGCCAGCAGCTTAGGGGCGGGGGGGCTCACAGATACGCAGTATTTT. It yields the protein CASSLGAGGLTDTQYF.

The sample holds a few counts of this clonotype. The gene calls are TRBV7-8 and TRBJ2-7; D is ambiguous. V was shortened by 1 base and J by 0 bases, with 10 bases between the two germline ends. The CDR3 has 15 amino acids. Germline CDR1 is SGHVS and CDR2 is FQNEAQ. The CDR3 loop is CASSLVAVSSYEQYF. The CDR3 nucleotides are TGTGCCAGCAGCTTAGTTGCGGTCAGCTCCTACGAGCAGTACTTC. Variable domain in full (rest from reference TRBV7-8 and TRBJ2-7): GAGVSQSPRYKVAKRGQDVALRCDPISGHVSLFWYQQALGQGPEFLTYFQNEAQLDKSGLPSDRFFAERPEGSVSTLKIQRTQQEDSAVYLCASSLVAVSSYEQYFGPGTRLTVT.

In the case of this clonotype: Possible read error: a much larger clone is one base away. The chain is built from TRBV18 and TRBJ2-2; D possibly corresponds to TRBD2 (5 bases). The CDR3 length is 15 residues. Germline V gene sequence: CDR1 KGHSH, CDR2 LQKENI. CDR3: CASSPGVANTGELLF. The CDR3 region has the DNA TGTGCCAGCTCACCTGGAGTCGCGAACACCGGGGAGCTGCTTTTT.

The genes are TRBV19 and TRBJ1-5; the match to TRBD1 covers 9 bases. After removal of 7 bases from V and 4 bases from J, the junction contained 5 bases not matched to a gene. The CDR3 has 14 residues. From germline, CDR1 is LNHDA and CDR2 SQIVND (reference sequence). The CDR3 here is CASTLDRGNQPQHF. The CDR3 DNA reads TGTGCCAGTACCCTGGACAGGGGTAATCAGCCCCAGCATTTT.

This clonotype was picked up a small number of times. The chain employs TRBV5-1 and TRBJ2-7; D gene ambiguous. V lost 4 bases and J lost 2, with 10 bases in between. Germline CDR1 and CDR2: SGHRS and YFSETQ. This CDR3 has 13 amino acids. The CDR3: CASSVDGPYEQYF. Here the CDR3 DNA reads TGCGCCAGCAGCGTGGACGGACCCTACGAGCAGTACTTC.

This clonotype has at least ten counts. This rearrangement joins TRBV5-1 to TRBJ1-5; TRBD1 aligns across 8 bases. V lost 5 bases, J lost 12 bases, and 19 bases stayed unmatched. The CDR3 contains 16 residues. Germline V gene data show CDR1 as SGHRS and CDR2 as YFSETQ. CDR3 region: CASSTGVGTGLEGQHF. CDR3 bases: TGCGCCAGCAGTACTGGGGTCGGGACAGGCCTTGAGGGCCAGCATTTT.

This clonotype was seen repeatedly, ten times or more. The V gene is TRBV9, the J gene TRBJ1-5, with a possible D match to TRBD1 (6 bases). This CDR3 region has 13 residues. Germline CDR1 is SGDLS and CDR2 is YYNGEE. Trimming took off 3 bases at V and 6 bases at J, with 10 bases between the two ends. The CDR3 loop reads CASSEEGGQPQHF. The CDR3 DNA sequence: TGTGCCAGCAGCGAGGAGGGGGGTCAGCCCCAGCATTTT.

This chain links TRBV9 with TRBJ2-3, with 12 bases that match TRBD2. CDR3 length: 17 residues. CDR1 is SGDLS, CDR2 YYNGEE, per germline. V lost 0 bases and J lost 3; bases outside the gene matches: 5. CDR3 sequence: CASSVAASGGVTDTQYF. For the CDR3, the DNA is TGTGCCAGCAGCGTAGCGGCTAGCGGGGGGGTAACAGATACGCAGTATTTT.

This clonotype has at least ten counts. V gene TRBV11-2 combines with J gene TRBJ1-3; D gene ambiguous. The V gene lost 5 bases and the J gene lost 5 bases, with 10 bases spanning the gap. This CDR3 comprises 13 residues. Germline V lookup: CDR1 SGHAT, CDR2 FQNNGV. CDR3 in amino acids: CASSRFGRNTIYF. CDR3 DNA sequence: TGTGCCAGCAGCCGTTTTGGGCGAAACACCATATATTTT.

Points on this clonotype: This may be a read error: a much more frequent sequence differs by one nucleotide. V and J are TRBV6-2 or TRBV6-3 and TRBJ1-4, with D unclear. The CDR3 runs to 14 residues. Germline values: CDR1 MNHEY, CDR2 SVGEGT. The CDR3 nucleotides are TGTGCCAGCAGTTACTCGCAGAGTAATGAAAAACTGGTTTTT. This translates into CASSYSQSNEKLVF.

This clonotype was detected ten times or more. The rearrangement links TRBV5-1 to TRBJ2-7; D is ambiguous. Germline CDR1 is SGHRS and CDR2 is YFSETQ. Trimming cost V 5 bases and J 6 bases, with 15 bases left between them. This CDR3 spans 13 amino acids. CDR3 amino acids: CASRLGLTSEQYF. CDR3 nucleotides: TGCGCCAGCAGGCTTGGCTTAACCTCCGAGCAGTACTTC.

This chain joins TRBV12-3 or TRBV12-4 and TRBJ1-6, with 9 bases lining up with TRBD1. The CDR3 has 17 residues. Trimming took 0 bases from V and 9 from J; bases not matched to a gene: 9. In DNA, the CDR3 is TGTGCCAGCAGTTTAGCGGGGGGACAGGGCGTCGGTTCACCCCTCCACTTT. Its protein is CASSLAGGQGVGSPLHF.

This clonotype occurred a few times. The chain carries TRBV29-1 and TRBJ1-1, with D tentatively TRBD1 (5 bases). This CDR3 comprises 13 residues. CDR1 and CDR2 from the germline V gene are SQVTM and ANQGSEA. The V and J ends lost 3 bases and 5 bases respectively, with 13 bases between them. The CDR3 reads CSVDSDSDTEAFF. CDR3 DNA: TGCAGCGTTGACAGCGACAGCGATACTGAAGCTTTCTTT.

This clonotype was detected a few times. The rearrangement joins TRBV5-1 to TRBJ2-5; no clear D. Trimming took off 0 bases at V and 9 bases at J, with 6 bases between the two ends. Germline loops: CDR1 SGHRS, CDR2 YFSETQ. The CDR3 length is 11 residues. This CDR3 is CASSLEGAQYF. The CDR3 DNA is TGCGCCAGCAGCTTGGAGGGTGCCCAGTACTTC.

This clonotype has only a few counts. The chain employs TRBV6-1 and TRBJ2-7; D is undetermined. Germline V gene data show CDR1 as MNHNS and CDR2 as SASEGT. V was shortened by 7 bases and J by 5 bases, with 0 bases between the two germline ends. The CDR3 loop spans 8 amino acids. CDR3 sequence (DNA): TGTGCCAGCAACGAGCAGTACTTC. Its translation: CASNEQYF.

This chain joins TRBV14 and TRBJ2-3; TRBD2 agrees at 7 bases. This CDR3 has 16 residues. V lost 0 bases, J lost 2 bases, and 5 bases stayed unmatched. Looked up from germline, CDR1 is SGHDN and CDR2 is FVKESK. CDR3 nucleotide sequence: TGTGCCAGCAGCCAAGAGACTAGCTCGTTCACAGATACGCAGTATTTT. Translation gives CASSQETSSFTDTQYF. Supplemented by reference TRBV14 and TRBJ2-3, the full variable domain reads EAGVTQFPSHSVIEKGQTVTLRCDPISGHDNLYWYRRVMGKEIKFLLHFVKESKQDESGMPNNRFLAERTGGTYSTLKVQPAELEDSGVYFCASSQETSSFTDTQYFGPGTRLTVL.

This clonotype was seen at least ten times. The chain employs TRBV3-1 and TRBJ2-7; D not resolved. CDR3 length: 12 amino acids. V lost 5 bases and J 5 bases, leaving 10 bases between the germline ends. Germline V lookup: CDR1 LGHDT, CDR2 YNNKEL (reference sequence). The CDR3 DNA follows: TGTGCCAGCAGCGCTACTTGGCACGAGCAGTACTTC. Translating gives CASSATWHEQYF.